The present T cell receptor beta chain was sequenced within a study of a mutant IDH1 vaccine in newly diagnosed glioma. Across the study: Vaccination followed radiotherapy alone by 4-6 weeks, or accompanied temozolomide cycles. Of the patients given treatment, around 60% were male and roughly 38% were female, and a mean age of about 40 years was recorded.

Study observations and caveats: Changes in the top peripheral T cell clonotypes seemingly had no bearing on pseudoprogression.

The repertoire was sequenced with immunoSEQ multiplex PCR; TCRdb's copy has only in-frame clones and lacks some. The sample includes 24,000 or so clones, less than 90% of them seen just once. Time point indicated: week 47, end of study. Each dose of the vaccine consisted of 300 ug of mutant IDH1 20-mer peptide, with topical imiquimod. Vaccination of patients was performed eight times, in weeks 1, 3, 5, 7, 11, 15, 19 and 23. Of note for this clone: Its target is unknown.

CDR1 is LNHDA, CDR2 SQIVND, per germline (reference sequence). With V trimmed by 3 bases and J by 2 bases, 1 base remained unmatched. CDR3 length: 15 residues. Sequencing was performed on PBMCs, taken from a glioma patient whose treatment included an IDH1 peptide vaccine. The chain links TRBV19 to TRBJ2-1; 10 bases agree with TRBD1. The origin of this receptor is a man aged 40-49 years with glioma. The CDR3 sequence is CASSMGQGTYNEQFF. As DNA, the CDR3 is TGTGCCAGTAGTATGGGACAGGGGACCTACAATGAGCAGTTCTTC.